The T cell receptor beta chain described here comes from a study of T cell responses to AZD1222 COVID-19 vaccine. About the study: Second doses at about 4 or about 12 weeks were pooled. Study observations and caveats: Spike-specific TCR breadth and depth were elevated following two AZD1222 doses. Females made up more of the donors, who were largely white British, and clonal diversity may have come out too low.

Some clones are missing from TCRdb's copy, which holds only in-frame ones; the method was immunoSEQ multiplex PCR. The repertoire holds roughly 100,000 clones, with 90% as singletons. This CDR3 has 13 residues. Germline V gene data show CDR1 as LGHNT and CDR2 as FRNRAP. V was trimmed by 6 bases and J by 12 bases, leaving 18 bases between them. Note on this clone: Its antigen remains unidentified.

The V gene is TRBV12-5, the J gene TRBJ2-1, with D perhaps TRBD1 or TRBD2 (6 bases each). The source was peripheral blood, collected on day 0 of AZD1222 vaccination. The TCR originated in an adult in good health. The CDR3 bases are TGTGCTAGTGGGCAAGGGGGTTCGGGGGCGCAGTTCTTC. This sequence encodes CASGQGGSGAQFF.